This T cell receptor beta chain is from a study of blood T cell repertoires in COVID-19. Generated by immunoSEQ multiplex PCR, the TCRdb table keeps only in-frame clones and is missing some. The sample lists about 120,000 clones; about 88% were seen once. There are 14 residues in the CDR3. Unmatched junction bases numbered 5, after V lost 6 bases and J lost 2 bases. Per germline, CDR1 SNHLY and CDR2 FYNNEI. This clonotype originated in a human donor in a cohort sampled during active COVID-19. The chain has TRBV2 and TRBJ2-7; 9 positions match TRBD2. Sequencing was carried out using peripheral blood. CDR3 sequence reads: CASRRGTSPYEQYF. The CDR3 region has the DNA TGTGCCAGCAGAAGAGGGACTAGCCCCTACGAGCAGTACTTC.